This T cell receptor (beta chain) was identified during a study of OX40 agonist ivuxolimab in advanced cancers. At the level of the study: The patients got ivuxolimab, which is an agonistic anti-OX40 (CD134) antibody.

Study-level findings and limits: Among the lowest peripheral clonal expansion occurred in 0.1-3.0 mg/kg partial responders. In CD8+ T cells, expanded clones were on average more numerous than in CD4+.

Sequencing was performed with immunoSEQ multiplex PCR; in TCRdb, only in-frame clones are kept and a portion is missing. The table records 55,000 to 80,000 clones, about 86% of them present only once. As to this clone: Its antigen is as yet unknown.

The V gene's germline CDR1 is LNHNV and CDR2 YYDKDF (reference sequence). J was trimmed by 4 bases and V by 3 bases; bases with no gene match: 12. The CDR3 is made up of 17 amino acids. The clonotype originates from an adult with an advanced solid tumor such as melanoma, head and neck, liver or kidney cancer. The starting material was CD4+ or CD8+ T cells sorted from blood, obtained in a trial of the OX40 agonist ivuxolimab. The chain has TRBV15 and TRBJ1-2; 9 bases match TRBD1. The CDR3 nucleotides read TGTGCCACCAGCAGGGACTTCGGACAGGGGAAGGCCTATGGCTACACCTTC. Protein product: CATSRDFGQGKAYGYTF.